This T cell receptor beta chain was recorded in a study of T cells after yellow fever vaccination. Overall study findings and caveats: Of the clonotypes, a small share occurred in both CD4 and CD8 compartments.

TCRdb re-called the 5' RACE reads through MiXCR, storing one row per CDR3 protein. The sample shows roughly 400,000 distinct CDR3 sequences, approximately 18% of them seen only once. The CDR3 is 16 amino acids. Trimming removed 1 base from V and 0 bases from J; junction bases left unmatched: 5. CDR1 is PRHDT, CDR2 FYEKMQ, per germline (reference sequence). Comments on this clonotype: What it binds is not known.

The receptor was derived from a young man who received the YFV17D yellow fever vaccine. The source material was PBMCs, sampled before the yellow fever booster vaccination. This chain joins TRBV13 and TRBJ2-5; 7 bases line up with TRBD2. The DNA of the CDR3 is TGTGCCAGCAGCTTAGAAAGCGGGGCGTACCAAGAGACCCAGTACTTC. This gives the protein CASSLESGAYQETQYF.